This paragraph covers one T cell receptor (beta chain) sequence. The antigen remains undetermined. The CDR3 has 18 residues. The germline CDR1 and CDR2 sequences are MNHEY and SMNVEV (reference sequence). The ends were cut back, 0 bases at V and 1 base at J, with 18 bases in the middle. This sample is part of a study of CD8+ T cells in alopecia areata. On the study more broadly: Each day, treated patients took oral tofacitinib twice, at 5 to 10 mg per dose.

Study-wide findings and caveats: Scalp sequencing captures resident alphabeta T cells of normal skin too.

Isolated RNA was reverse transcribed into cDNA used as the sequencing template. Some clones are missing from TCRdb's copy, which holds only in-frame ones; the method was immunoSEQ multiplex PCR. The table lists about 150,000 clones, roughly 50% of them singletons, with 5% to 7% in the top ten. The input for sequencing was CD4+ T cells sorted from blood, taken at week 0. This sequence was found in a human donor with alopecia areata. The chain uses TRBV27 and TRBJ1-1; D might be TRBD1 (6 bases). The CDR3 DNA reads TGTGCCAGCAGTTTATCTCCCCCGGGTCAGGGGAAGAACACTGAAGCTTTCTTT. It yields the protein CASSLSPPGQGKNTEAFF.